The 7 T cell receptor beta chains reported below all come from one sample, sequenced in a study of blood T cell repertoires in COVID-19. The assay was immunoSEQ multiplex PCR, and TCRdb's table has in-frame clones only and misses some. The sample lists fewer than 200,000 clones; about four fifths were seen once. Sequencing was done on a sample of PBMCs or T cells enriched from blood (not recorded which). These receptors were collected from a woman in her twenties or thirties who had been exposed to COVID-19.

The chain uses TRBV5-4 and TRBJ1-1, with TRBD1 matching over 7 bases. Per germline, CDR1 SGHNT and CDR2 YYREEE (reference sequence). J lost 7 bases, V lost 4 bases, and 7 bases had no gene match. The CDR3 runs 13 residues. This CDR3 reads CASSPGRGIEAFF. DNA of the CDR3: TGTGCCAGCAGCCCGGGCAGGGGGATTGAAGCTTTCTTT.

This clone was counted a single time. V is TRBV4-1 and J is TRBJ1-2; 7 bases map to TRBD1. This CDR3 region has 15 residues. CDR1 is MGHRA, CDR2 YSYEKL, per germline. The V gene end was trimmed by 3 bases and the J gene end by 5 bases; junction bases not matched to a gene: 9. DNA of the CDR3: TGCGCCAGCAGCCAGGAGGAGGGGGCGTATTATGGCTACACCTTC. Its protein product is CASSQEEGAYYGYTF.

This clone appeared a few times. The rearrangement links TRBV29-1 to TRBJ2-7, with 7 bases identical to TRBD1. This CDR3 has 13 residues. The trim removed 4 bases at V and 0 bases at J, leaving 3 bases unmatched. CDR1 and CDR2 from the germline V gene are SQVTM and ANQGSEA. The chain's CDR3 is CSVAGGYSYEQYF. CDR3 in DNA: TGCAGCGTTGCAGGGGGTTACTCCTACGAGCAGTACTTC.

This clone has only one observation. The chain links TRBV19 to TRBJ1-6, with no clear D. Germline lookup yields CDR1 LNHDA and CDR2 SQIVND (reference sequence). The CDR3 runs 13 residues. The V and J ends lost 3 bases and 10 bases respectively, with 10 bases between them. The CDR3 DNA is TGTGCCAGTAGTATGTCGGGGAAGTCACCCCTCCACTTT. This sequence encodes CASSMSGKSPLHF.

This chain joins TRBV4-2 and TRBJ2-2; 8 bases agree with TRBD2. The CDR3 sequence is 15 residues long. With 1 base clipped from V and 6 bases from J, the junction kept 4 bases outside the gene matches. CDR1 and CDR2 (germline): LGHNA, YNFKEQ. The CDR3 DNA reads TGTGCCAGCAGCCAAGCCGGGGGGGAGGCCGGGGAGCTGTTTTTT. It encodes CASSQAGGEAGELFF.

This chain links TRBV5-1 with TRBJ2-3; TRBD1 matches at 11 bases. CDR1 and CDR2 from the germline V gene are SGHRS and YFSETQ. This CDR3 spans 14 amino acids. V trimming: 5 bases; J trimming: 6 bases; junction bases outside the gene matches: 5. CDR3 sequence (DNA): TGCGCCAGCAGTCTGGGACAGGGGGATGATACGCAGTATTTT. Encoded protein: CASSLGQGDDTQYF. The full variable domain, rest sourced from reference TRBV5-1 and TRBJ2-3, is KAGVTQTPRYLIKTRGQQVTLSCSPISGHRSVSWYQQTPGQGLQFLFEYFSETQRNKGNFPGRFSGRQFSNSRSEMNVSTLELGDSALYLCASSLGQGDDTQYFGPGTRLTVL.

The CDR3 region is CASSIVDRLGGYTF. CDR3 coding DNA: TGCGCCAGCAGCATCGTCGACAGGCTAGGGGGCTACACCTTC. The chain links TRBV5-1 to TRBJ1-2; a possible D gene is TRBD1 (6 bases). This CDR3 is built from 14 residues. V was trimmed by 4 bases and J by 8 bases, leaving 18 bases between them. Germline CDR1 and CDR2: SGHRS and YFSETQ.